Presented here are 32 T cell receptor beta chains from one specimen sequenced in a study of T cells in Graves' hyperthyroidism and ophthalmopathy. There were TCR beta CDR3 regions amplified from RNA transcripts. First-round RT-PCR targeting the TCR CDR3 was performed with the HTBI primer set. TCRdb re-called the multiplex PCR reads through MiXCR, storing one row per CDR3 protein. The table includes about 200,000 distinct CDR3 sequences, roughly a sixth detected once. The sequenced sample consisted of blood. The receptors shown here come from a woman aged 45 to 65 with Graves' hyperthyroidism.

A word on this clonotype: A clone one base away is much larger, so this may be a read error. This chain uses TRBV10-3 with TRBJ2-7; D is undetermined. The J call may be wrong; the DNA end is better matched by TRBJ2-1. CDR3 length: 15 amino acids. In germline, CDR1 is ENHRY, CDR2 SYGVKD. As DNA, the CDR3 is TGTGCCATCAGTGAGTCGATAAATCTCTCCTACGAGCAGTTCTTC. This translates into CAISESINLSYEQFF.

This clonotype has at least ten counts. This chain uses TRBV19 with TRBJ1-5; unclear D gene. V shed 7 bases and J shed 2 bases, with 12 bases lying between them. Germline V CDR1 and CDR2: LNHDA, SQIVND (reference sequence). The CDR3 has 14 amino acids. CDR3 in DNA: TGTGCCAGTACCGCGGTTGACGGCAATCAGCCCCAGCATTTT. It specifies CASTAVDGNQPQHF.

The table lists this clonotype with many counts. The chain joins TRBV11-2 to TRBJ1-1; unclear D gene. CDR1 is SGHAT and CDR2 is FQNNGV in the germline V gene. The ends were cut back, 10 bases at V and 0 bases at J, with 9 bases in the middle. This CDR3 comprises 12 residues. The CDR3 nucleotides are TGTGCCACCAATGAATTGAACACTGAAGCTTTCTTT. It is translated as CATNELNTEAFF. The full variable domain, in which reference TRBV11-2 and TRBJ1-1 provide the parts outside the CDR3, is EAGVAQSPRYKIIEKRQSVAFWCNPISGHATLYWYQQILGQGPKLLIQFQNNGVVDDSQLPKDRFSAERLKGVDSTLKIQPAKLEDSAVYLCATNELNTEAFFGQGTRLTVV.

This clonotype was counted ten times or more. The rearrangement joins TRBV28 to TRBJ2-3; D remains unclear. The germline gives CDR1 MDHEN, CDR2 SYDVKM. The CDR3 is made up of 15 amino acids. Trimming removed 3 bases at V and 0 bases at J, with 10 bases between. CDR3 in DNA: TGTGCCAGCAGTTTCTGGCGTACTAGCACAGATACGCAGTATTTT. Residues: CASSFWRTSTDTQYF.

In this sample, this clonotype turned up many times. The J gene is TRBJ2-7, the V gene TRBV11-2, with TRBD2 matching over 8 bases. Germline-derived CDR1 and CDR2 are SGHAT and FQNNGV. V lost 6 bases, J lost 9 bases, and 13 bases stayed unmatched. The CDR3 sequence is 14 residues long. CDR3 protein: CASRRSGGSGTQYF. The CDR3 DNA reads as TGTGCCAGCAGACGGTCGGGGGGGAGCGGAACGCAGTACTTC.

Note on this clonotype: Being one base from a much bigger clone, this may be a read error. J is TRBJ2-1 and V is TRBV20-1, with D unresolved. Near its end, the DNA agrees better with TRBJ2-7, so the J call may be wrong. This CDR3 is 15 amino acids long. From germline, CDR1 is DFQATT and CDR2 SNEGSKA (reference sequence). CDR3 sequence: CSARESMSSYNEQYF. Here the CDR3 DNA reads TGCAGTGCTAGAGAATCGATGAGCTCCTACAATGAGCAGTACTTC.

This clonotype came up many times. The rearrangement links TRBV18 to TRBJ2-5; no clear D gene. CDR3 length: 12 amino acids. V was shortened by 2 bases and J by 5 bases, with 6 bases between the two germline ends. Germline-derived CDR1 and CDR2 are KGHSH and LQKENI. The CDR3: CASSPAAETQYF. CDR3 DNA: TGTGCCAGCTCACCAGCGGCGGAGACCCAGTACTTC.

This clonotype is a singleton in its sample. This may come from a read error, since a much larger clone is one base off. CDR3 sequence: CAWSDNVYGQYF. As DNA, the CDR3 is TGTGCCTGGAGTGATAATGTCTACGGGCAGTACTTC. The chain carries TRBV30 and TRBJ2-7; D gene uncertain. CDR1 is GTSNPN and CDR2 is SVGIG in the germline V gene (reference sequence). CDR3 length: 12 amino acids.

Here the CDR3 reads CASSGEQGIRGNTIYF. For the CDR3, the DNA is TGTGCCAGCAGTGGCGAACAGGGGATCCGTGGAAACACCATATATTTT. J is TRBJ1-3 and V is TRBV6-1; 7 positions agree with TRBD1. This CDR3 spans 16 amino acids. V gave up 4 bases and J gave up 3 bases; unmatched junction bases: 9. Per germline, CDR1 MNHNS and CDR2 SASEGT.

This clonotype was observed at least ten times. This sequence joins TRBV18 and TRBJ1-2, with D uncertain. With 3 bases removed from V and 10 bases from J, the gap between germline ends came to 21 bases. The CDR3 totals 15 residues. Germline assignment: CDR1 KGHSH and CDR2 LQKENI. The CDR3 loop reads CASSPLSGLYGDYTF. For the CDR3, the DNA is TGTGCCAGCTCACCTCTTTCCGGGCTCTACGGGGACTACACCTTC. The whole variable domain, filled in from reference TRBV18 and TRBJ1-2, reads NAGVMQNPRHLVRRRGQEARLRCSPMKGHSHVYWYRQLPEEGLKFMVYLQKENIIDESGMPKERFSAEFPKEGPSILRIQQVVRGDSAAYFCASSPLSGLYGDYTFGSGTRLTVV.

In its sample, this clonotype was seen a few times. The chain uses TRBV15 and TRBJ2-5, with TRBD2 as a possible D gene (6 bases). V lost 5 bases and J lost 0, with 7 bases in between. Germline V gives CDR1 LNHNV, CDR2 YYDKDF (reference sequence). The CDR3 contains 13 residues. The CDR3 DNA reads TGTGCCACCAGCTGGGACTACCAAGAGACCCAGTACTTC. Translation: CATSWDYQETQYF.

This clonotype was observed a single time. It may be a read error: a sequence one base away is much more abundant. CDR3 DNA sequence: TGCGCCAGCAGCTCGTCGACCGGGAAAACTGAAGCTTTCTTT. It codes for CASSSSTGKTEAFF. The rearrangement joins TRBV5-1 to TRBJ1-1, with no clear D. Trimming removed 3 bases at V and 5 bases at J, with 14 bases between. The CDR3 is 14 residues long. CDR1 and CDR2 (germline): SGHRS, YFSETQ.

The sample holds many counts of this clonotype. This rearrangement joins TRBV18 to TRBJ1-5; no definite D call. V lost 2 bases, J lost 2 bases, and 7 bases lay in between. CDR1 is KGHSH, CDR2 LQKENI, per germline. This CDR3 has 14 amino acids. CDR3 DNA: TGTGCCAGCTCACCAAATATGGGCAATCAGCCCCAGCATTTT. Its translation is CASSPNMGNQPQHF.

This clonotype was seen only a few times. In DNA form, the CDR3 reads TGTGCCAGCAGTGATACAGGGCGAGTGTCTGGAAACACCATATATTTT. This translates into CASSDTGRVSGNTIYF. This chain uses TRBV28 with TRBJ1-3; D may be TRBD1 (6 bases). This CDR3 region has 16 residues. V was clipped by 5 bases and J by 1 base, with 15 bases between them. CDR1 is MDHEN, CDR2 SYDVKM, per germline.

This clonotype appeared a few times. The chain joins TRBV18 to TRBJ2-5; D gene ambiguous. The CDR3 sequence is 12 residues long. Per the germline V gene, CDR1 is KGHSH and CDR2 is LQKENI. Trimming pared 3 bases from V and 13 bases from J, leaving 15 bases between. The CDR3 loop is CASSPDRLLAYF. CDR3 sequence (DNA): TGTGCCAGCTCACCGGACCGGTTACTCGCGTACTTC. Complete variable domain (other parts from reference TRBV18 and TRBJ2-5): NAGVMQNPRHLVRRRGQEARLRCSPMKGHSHVYWYRQLPEEGLKFMVYLQKENIIDESGMPKERFSAEFPKEGPSILRIQQVVRGDSAAYFCASSPDRLLAYFGPGTRLLVL.

This clonotype was picked up many times. The chain has TRBV10-3 and TRBJ1-1, with a possible D match to TRBD1 (6 bases). The CDR3 contains 13 residues. CDR1 is ENHRY, CDR2 SYGVKD, per germline. The V gene lost 7 bases and the J gene lost 2 bases, with 11 bases spanning the gap. The CDR3 sequence is CAITGATNTEAFF. The CDR3 DNA reads as TGTGCCATCACGGGGGCCACAAACACTGAAGCTTTCTTT.

This clonotype was recorded many times. J is TRBJ2-7 and V is TRBV2; D unclear. This CDR3 spans 12 amino acids. Per the germline V gene, CDR1 is SNHLY and CDR2 is FYNNEI. Trimming shortened V by 6 bases and J by 6 bases, and 12 bases separated the two germline ends. For the CDR3, the DNA is TGTGCCAGCAGCGCGATAGCTATCGAGCAGTACTTC. Protein sequence: CASSAIAIEQYF.

CDR3: CASSERGGQKVNEQYF. CDR3 bases: TGTGCCAGCAGTGAACGAGGTGGACAGAAGGTGAACGAGCAGTACTTC. This chain links TRBV2 with TRBJ2-7; possibly TRBD1 for D (6 bases). The germline CDR1 and CDR2 sequences are SNHLY and FYNNEI. V was clipped by 2 bases and J by 5 bases, with 19 bases between them. This CDR3 comprises 16 residues.

The rearrangement joins TRBV7-9 to TRBJ2-1, with TRBD2 matching 8 bases. Germline V gives CDR1 SEHNR, CDR2 FQNEAQ (reference sequence). The CDR3 is 13 residues long. V dropped 0 bases and J dropped 9; count of bases not matched to a gene: 1. The CDR3 spells CASSLASGTEQFF. In nucleotides, the CDR3 is TGTGCCAGCAGCTTAGCTAGCGGGACTGAGCAGTTCTTC. The full variable domain, completed using reference TRBV7-9 and TRBJ2-1, is DTGVSQNPRHKITKRGQNVTFRCDPISEHNRLYWYRQTLGQGPEFLTYFQNEAQLEKSRLLSDRFSAERPKGSFSTLEIQRTEQGDSAMYLCASSLASGTEQFFGPGTRLTVL.

This chain uses TRBV24-1 with TRBJ1-5; D is possibly TRBD1 (6 bases). Gene TRBJ2-3 matches the end of the DNA better, so the J call may be wrong. The CDR3 runs 16 residues. The V gene's germline CDR1 is KGHDR and CDR2 SFDVKD. CDR3: CATSDKSGQSNQPQYF. The CDR3 DNA follows: TGTGCCACCAGTGACAAATCGGGACAAAGCAATCAGCCCCAGTATTTT.

V is TRBV3-1 and J is TRBJ2-6; no reliable D call. Per the germline V gene, CDR1 is LGHDT and CDR2 is YNNKEL (reference sequence). This CDR3 spans 16 amino acids. V lost 5 bases to trimming and J lost 0 bases, with 11 bases between them. The CDR3 DNA follows: TGTGCCAGCAGCTACAAGGCAGGCTCTGGGGCCAACGTCCTGACTTTC. This translates into CASSYKAGSGANVLTF.

This clonotype was observed many times. The chain carries TRBV11-2 and TRBJ2-5; D not certain. This CDR3 is built from 15 residues. CDR1 and CDR2 from the germline V gene are SGHAT and FQNNGV. V dropped 1 base and J dropped 3 bases, with 12 bases sitting between them. The CDR3 DNA follows: TGTGCCAGCAGCTTAGTAGTGCAGCCTAAAGAGACCCAGTACTTC. This encodes CASSLVVQPKETQYF.

The chain has TRBV20-1 and TRBJ2-3; D gene uncertain. The V gene's germline CDR1 is DFQATT and CDR2 SNEGSKA (reference sequence). Trimming took off 3 bases at V and 2 bases at J, with 12 bases between the two ends. CDR3 length: 14 amino acids. The CDR3 here is CSASGLGSTDTQYF. CDR3 coding DNA: TGCAGTGCTAGTGGGCTCGGGTCCACAGATACGCAGTATTTT.

V gene TRBV5-6 combines with J gene TRBJ2-2; D is unresolved. V lost 4 bases and J lost 0, with 13 bases in between. The CDR3 has 16 amino acids. Germline values: CDR1 SGHDT, CDR2 YYEEEE. CDR3 in amino acids: CASSRAFRANTGELFF. CDR3 nucleotides: TGTGCCAGCAGCCGCGCGTTTAGAGCGAACACCGGGGAGCTGTTTTTT.

Concerning this clonotype itself: It may be a read error: a sequence one base away is much more abundant. The chain links TRBV11-3 to TRBJ1-2; D gene ambiguous. The CDR3 is 14 residues long. Germline V gives CDR1 SGHNT, CDR2 YENEEA. The CDR3 sequence: CASNLEVRNYGYTF. CDR3 DNA sequence: TGTGCCAGCAACTTAGAGGTTAGGAACTATGGCTACACCTTC.

The chain carries TRBV10-1 and TRBJ1-1; D possibly corresponds to TRBD1 (5 bases). The V end was cut by 0 bases, the J end by 7 bases, with 12 bases between. Germline-derived CDR1 and CDR2 are WNHNN and SYGVQD (reference sequence). CDR3 size: 14 residues. CDR3: CASSESSGQNEAFF. The CDR3, as DNA: TGCGCCAGCAGTGAGTCATCCGGACAAAATGAAGCTTTCTTT.

This clonotype was seen ten or more times. The genes are TRBV2 and TRBJ2-7; 7 bases match TRBD2. The CDR3 is made up of 16 amino acids. In germline, CDR1 is SNHLY, CDR2 FYNNEI. V was pared by 2 bases and J by 2 bases, with 9 bases of the junction left unmatched. CDR3 coding DNA: TGTGCCAGCAGTGAACCGAGCGGGGACTATACCTACGAGCAGTACTTC. Its protein is CASSEPSGDYTYEQYF.

Many counts were recorded for this clonotype. This chain links TRBV20-1 with TRBJ2-3; D unresolved. Germline V gene lookup returns CDR1 DFQATT and CDR2 SNEGSKA (reference sequence). Trimming took off 0 bases at V and 2 bases at J, with 3 bases between the two ends. The CDR3 extends over 12 amino acids. The CDR3 DNA reads as TGCAGTGCTAGAGACCCCACAGATACGCAGTATTTT. It translates to CSARDPTDTQYF.

This clonotype was observed at least ten times. The CDR3 bases are TGTGCCAGCAGAAAAGGACAGGGGTTTCCTGGCTATGGCTACACCTTC. As protein: CASRKGQGFPGYGYTF. The chain carries TRBV11-1 and TRBJ1-2; 9 bases match TRBD1. Germline loops: CDR1 SGHAT, CDR2 FQDESV (reference sequence). J gave up 4 bases and V 6 bases, and 12 bases lay outside the gene matches. This CDR3 is built from 16 residues.

This clonotype was detected ten times or more. The V gene is TRBV28, the J gene TRBJ1-2; TRBD1 aligns across 7 bases. Germline V lookup: CDR1 MDHEN, CDR2 SYDVKM. With V trimmed by 8 bases and J by 4 bases, 7 bases remained unmatched. The CDR3 runs to 13 residues. CDR3 loop: CASRQQGVYGYTF. Here the CDR3 DNA reads TGTGCCAGCCGACAGCAGGGGGTCTATGGCTACACCTTC.

V gene TRBV20-1 combines with J gene TRBJ2-7; 9 nucleotides align to TRBD2. The germline gives CDR1 DFQATT, CDR2 SNEGSKA (reference sequence). The CDR3 is made up of 12 amino acids. The CDR3 sequence: CSLSGRNDEQYF. For the CDR3, the DNA is TGCAGCTTGAGCGGGAGGAACGACGAGCAGTACTTC.

Only a few counts were recorded for this clonotype. The chain joins TRBV20-1 to TRBJ1-2, with D hard to call. Trimming pared 0 bases from V and 8 bases from J, leaving 13 bases between. The CDR3 extends over 13 amino acids. Germline V lookup: CDR1 DFQATT, CDR2 SNEGSKA (reference sequence). The CDR3 region is CSARDYRASGYTF. The CDR3 coding sequence is TGCAGTGCTAGAGATTATAGGGCTAGCGGCTACACCTTC.